These T cell receptor beta chains were read from a single sample in a study of blood T cell repertoires in COVID-19. Some clones are missing from TCRdb's copy, which holds only in-frame ones; the method was immunoSEQ multiplex PCR. The sample has about 250,000 clones, about nine tenths seen once. Specimen: PBMCs or T cells enriched from blood (not recorded which). The receptor set was obtained from a man between 35 and 55 years old who had recovered from COVID-19. Each CDR3 is given with its conserved first and last residue. Fields, in order: D gene, clone size, J gene, V gene, CDR3 DNA, CDR3 protein. The D gene is left open where the match is weak. The size of a clone is reported for some rows only, either as once, few or many, or as a class for expanded clones.

D gene: -
clone size: -
J gene: TRBJ1-1
V gene: TRBV5-1
CDR3 DNA: TGCGCCAGCAGCTTGGGGGCAGGGTGGTACACTGAAGCTTTCTTT
CDR3 protein: CASSLGAGWYTEAFF

D gene: TRBD2
clone size: -
J gene: TRBJ2-2
V gene: TRBV4-1
CDR3 DNA: TGCGCCAGCAGCCGGAACCGGGTAGCGGGGGGGCCTAACACCGGGGAGCTGTTTTTT
CDR3 protein: CASSRNRVAGGPNTGELFF

D gene: -
clone size: -
J gene: TRBJ1-1
V gene: TRBV9
CDR3 DNA: TGTGCCAGCAGCGCCGGAGGGTCGGGTTTGAACACTGAAGCTTTCTTT
CDR3 protein: CASSAGGSGLNTEAFF

D gene: -
clone size: -
J gene: TRBJ2-3
V gene: TRBV29-1
CDR3 DNA: TGCAGCGTTGACCCCGTCACAGATACGCAGTATTTT
CDR3 protein: CSVDPVTDTQYF

D gene: -
clone size: -
J gene: TRBJ2-7
V gene: TRBV30
CDR3 DNA: TGTGCCTGGAGCGCGATGGGGGCAGGCGAGCAGTACTTC
CDR3 protein: CAWSAMGAGEQYF

D gene: -
clone size: -
J gene: TRBJ2-1
V gene: TRBV18
CDR3 DNA: TGTGCCAGCTCACCAGCGGAGCTCAATGAGCAGTTCTTC
CDR3 protein: CASSPAELNEQFF

D gene: -
clone size: -
J gene: TRBJ1-3
V gene: TRBV18
CDR3 DNA: TGTGCCAGCTCACCGGGGCCAGGCTCTGGAAACACCATATATTTT
CDR3 protein: CASSPGPGSGNTIYF

D gene: TRBD2
clone size: -
J gene: TRBJ2-1
V gene: TRBV5-4
CDR3 DNA: TGTGCCAGCAGCACAACCGGGACTAGCGGCCTCATTAGCTCCTACAATGAGCAGTTCTTC
CDR3 protein: CASSTTGTSGLISSYNEQFF

D gene: -
clone size: once
J gene: TRBJ2-7
V gene: TRBV12-3/TRBV12-4
CDR3 DNA: TGTGCCAGCAGTCACGGCCGAGGGGAGCAGTACTTC
CDR3 protein: CASSHGRGEQYF

D gene: -
clone size: -
J gene: TRBJ2-5
V gene: TRBV6-5
CDR3 DNA: TGTGCCAGCAGTCCCTGGAATAGTAGGGGAGAGACCCAGTACTTC
CDR3 protein: CASSPWNSRGETQYF

D gene: -
clone size: -
J gene: TRBJ2-1
V gene: TRBV3-1/TRBV3-2
CDR3 DNA: TGTGCCAGCAGCCAATACAGGGTCACCTACAATGAGCAGTTCTTC
CDR3 protein: CASSQYRVTYNEQFF

D gene: TRBD2
clone size: -
J gene: TRBJ2-3
V gene: TRBV19
CDR3 DNA: TGTGCCAGTAGTATGGGGCGGGAGGACCTCACAGATACGCAGTATTTT
CDR3 protein: CASSMGREDLTDTQYF

D gene: TRBD1
clone size: -
J gene: TRBJ1-4
V gene: TRBV6-5
CDR3 DNA: TGTGCCAGCAATCCGGGACAGGGCGGTGAAAAACTGTTTTTT
CDR3 protein: CASNPGQGGEKLFF

D gene: -
clone size: -
J gene: TRBJ1-2
V gene: TRBV30
CDR3 DNA: TGTGCCTGGAGCCAGGGTAGTAACTATGGCTACACCTTC
CDR3 protein: CAWSQGSNYGYTF

D gene: -
clone size: -
J gene: TRBJ2-7
V gene: TRBV4-3
CDR3 DNA: TGCGCCAGCAGCCAAGATCGGGGAGGATACGAGCAGTACTTC
CDR3 protein: CASSQDRGGYEQYF

D gene: TRBD1
clone size: -
J gene: TRBJ1-4
V gene: TRBV28
CDR3 DNA: TGTGCCAGCAGTTTGGGACAGGGGTTGAGTTTTGAAAAACTGTTTTTT
CDR3 protein: CASSLGQGLSFEKLFF

D gene: -
clone size: -
J gene: TRBJ2-7
V gene: TRBV18
CDR3 DNA: TGTGCCAGCTCACCACCGGGACTGAACTCCTACGAGCAGTACTTC
CDR3 protein: CASSPPGLNSYEQYF

D gene: TRBD1
clone size: -
J gene: TRBJ1-1
V gene: TRBV11-2
CDR3 DNA: TGTGCCAGGGGACAGAATGAAGCTTTCTTT
CDR3 protein: CARGQNEAFF

D gene: TRBD2
clone size: -
J gene: TRBJ2-7
V gene: TRBV18
CDR3 DNA: TGTGCCAGCTCACTTTACCAGCGGGGGGAAACCTACGAGCAGTACTTC
CDR3 protein: CASSLYQRGETYEQYF

D gene: -
clone size: -
J gene: TRBJ1-1
V gene: TRBV23-1
CDR3 DNA: TGCGCCAGCAGTCAATATATCGCTGAAGCTTTCTTT
CDR3 protein: CASSQYIAEAFF

D gene: -
clone size: few
J gene: TRBJ1-6
V gene: TRBV18
CDR3 DNA: TGTGCCAGCTCACCGTCCGTGTCCTATAATTCACCCCTCCACTTT
CDR3 protein: CASSPSVSYNSPLHF

D gene: TRBD2
clone size: -
J gene: TRBJ2-7
V gene: TRBV7-7
CDR3 DNA: TGTGCTAGCAGCTTAGGAGCTAGCGGGGGGCCTGTAACCTACGAGCAGTACTTC
CDR3 protein: CASSLGASGGPVTYEQYF

D gene: -
clone size: -
J gene: TRBJ2-7
V gene: TRBV7-9
CDR3 DNA: TGTGCCAGCAGCTCAATTACCTCCGGGGGTTACGAGCAGTACTTC
CDR3 protein: CASSSITSGGYEQYF

D gene: TRBD1
clone size: -
J gene: TRBJ2-5
V gene: TRBV2
CDR3 DNA: TGTGCCAGCAGTGAGGCCCTACACAGGGGACCGAACCAAGAGACCCAGTACTTC
CDR3 protein: CASSEALHRGPNQETQYF

D gene: TRBD1
clone size: -
J gene: TRBJ2-2
V gene: TRBV7-3
CDR3 DNA: TGTGCCAGCAGATGGGACAGGGATAACGGGGAGCTGTTTTTT
CDR3 protein: CASRWDRDNGELFF

D gene: -
clone size: once
J gene: TRBJ1-2
V gene: TRBV3-1/TRBV3-2
CDR3 DNA: TGTGCCAGCAGCCAAGGGGGGGTGGGCTATGGCTACACCTTC
CDR3 protein: CASSQGGVGYGYTF

D gene: -
clone size: once
J gene: TRBJ1-2
V gene: TRBV25-1
CDR3 DNA: TGTGCCAGCAGTGAATTTAGCCGATCTAACTATGGCTACACCTTC
CDR3 protein: CASSEFSRSNYGYTF

D gene: -
clone size: -
J gene: TRBJ1-1
V gene: TRBV5-6
CDR3 DNA: TGTGCCAGCAGCTTGAGGGGGAACACTGAAGCTTTCTTT
CDR3 protein: CASSLRGNTEAFF

D gene: TRBD1
clone size: once
J gene: TRBJ1-3
V gene: TRBV5-1
CDR3 DNA: TGCGCCAGCAGCTCGGTAGGGGGCGTGGGAAACACCATATATTTT
CDR3 protein: CASSSVGGVGNTIYF

D gene: -
clone size: -
J gene: TRBJ1-4
V gene: TRBV5-1
CDR3 DNA: TGCGCCAGCAGCCCCCCTTCAGGGTTGACTAATGAAAAACTGTTTTTT
CDR3 protein: CASSPPSGLTNEKLFF

D gene: -
clone size: -
J gene: TRBJ2-7
V gene: TRBV3-1/TRBV3-2
CDR3 DNA: TGTGCCAGCAGCCAAGCAGGGCTGTACGAGCAGTACTTC
CDR3 protein: CASSQAGLYEQYF

D gene: -
clone size: -
J gene: TRBJ1-3
V gene: TRBV7-9
CDR3 DNA: TGTGCCAGCAGCGCCAGACAGGCCAGCTCTGGAAACACCATATATTTT
CDR3 protein: CASSARQASSGNTIYF

D gene: TRBD2
clone size: once
J gene: TRBJ2-3
V gene: TRBV7-2
CDR3 DNA: TGTGCCAGCAGCTTAGGAGGTAGCGGGGGCCCCACAGATACGCAGTATTTT
CDR3 protein: CASSLGGSGGPTDTQYF

D gene: TRBD2
clone size: -
J gene: TRBJ2-7
V gene: TRBV25-1
CDR3 DNA: TGTGCCAGCAGTGATGGCGGGAGGGCCTACGAGCAGTACTTC
CDR3 protein: CASSDGGRAYEQYF

D gene: TRBD2
clone size: once
J gene: TRBJ2-7
V gene: TRBV10-3
CDR3 DNA: TGTGCCATCAGTGAACACCGCACAGGACTAGCGGGGGGGCGGGACGAGCAGTACTTC
CDR3 protein: CAISEHRTGLAGGRDEQYF

D gene: -
clone size: -
J gene: TRBJ2-1
V gene: TRBV11-1
CDR3 DNA: TGTGCCAGCAGCTTAGTAACCTACAATGAGCAGTTCTTC
CDR3 protein: CASSLVTYNEQFF

D gene: TRBD1
clone size: once
J gene: TRBJ1-1
V gene: TRBV2
CDR3 DNA: TGTGCCAGCAGGACAGGGATGGTCACTGAAGCTTTCTTT
CDR3 protein: CASRTGMVTEAFF

D gene: TRBD1
clone size: -
J gene: TRBJ2-5
V gene: TRBV15
CDR3 DNA: TGTGCCACCAGCAGAGCGGACAGGGGAGAGACCCAGTACTTC
CDR3 protein: CATSRADRGETQYF

D gene: -
clone size: once
J gene: TRBJ1-1
V gene: TRBV9
CDR3 DNA: TGTGCCAGCAGCGTTTTCCAGGCTGAAGCTTTCTTT
CDR3 protein: CASSVFQAEAFF

D gene: -
clone size: -
J gene: TRBJ1-2
V gene: TRBV7-2
CDR3 DNA: TGTGCCAGCAGCTTAGTTCCGGAGAGCTATGGCTACACCTTC
CDR3 protein: CASSLVPESYGYTF

D gene: -
clone size: -
J gene: TRBJ1-1
V gene: TRBV7-2
CDR3 DNA: TGTGCCAGCAGACCCGGGGGAGCTTGGGCTGAAGCTTTCTTT
CDR3 protein: CASRPGGAWAEAFF

D gene: TRBD1
clone size: -
J gene: TRBJ1-2
V gene: TRBV12-3/TRBV12-4
CDR3 DNA: TGTGCCAGCAGTCCGGGACAGGGCTATGGCTACACCTTC
CDR3 protein: CASSPGQGYGYTF

D gene: -
clone size: -
J gene: TRBJ2-1
V gene: TRBV6-4
CDR3 DNA: TGTGCCAGCAGTATCGAGACTAGCTCCTACAATGAGCAGTTCTTC
CDR3 protein: CASSIETSSYNEQFF

D gene: -
clone size: -
J gene: TRBJ1-2
V gene: TRBV6-5
CDR3 DNA: TGTGCCAGCAGTTCCCTACAGGGAACCGGCTACACCTTC
CDR3 protein: CASSSLQGTGYTF

D gene: TRBD1
clone size: -
J gene: TRBJ1-5
V gene: TRBV6-5
CDR3 DNA: TGTGCCAGCAGTTACGACGGGACAGTCAATCAGCCCCAGCATTTT
CDR3 protein: CASSYDGTVNQPQHF

D gene: -
clone size: -
J gene: TRBJ1-2
V gene: TRBV7-9
CDR3 DNA: TGTGCCAGCAGCCAAAGCGGCGCACCTAACTATGGCTACACCTTC
CDR3 protein: CASSQSGAPNYGYTF

D gene: TRBD1
clone size: few
J gene: TRBJ1-4
V gene: TRBV5-1
CDR3 DNA: TGCGCCAGCAGCTTGGGGACAGGGGGCAATGAAAAACTGTTTTTT
CDR3 protein: CASSLGTGGNEKLFF

D gene: TRBD2
clone size: -
J gene: TRBJ2-2
V gene: TRBV4-2
CDR3 DNA: TGTGCCAGCAGCCAATGGCAAATTGGTACTAGCGCCCACACCGGGGAGCTGTTTTTT
CDR3 protein: CASSQWQIGTSAHTGELFF

D gene: -
clone size: once
J gene: TRBJ2-7
V gene: TRBV18
CDR3 DNA: TGTGCCAGCTCACCAGAAGTTCGGGGTGGAGAGCAGTACTTC
CDR3 protein: CASSPEVRGGEQYF

D gene: -
clone size: -
J gene: TRBJ1-1
V gene: TRBV7-2
CDR3 DNA: TGTGCCAGCAGCTTAGTAGTCGGTACCACGTATGCTTTCTTT
CDR3 protein: CASSLVVGTTYAFF

D gene: -
clone size: -
J gene: TRBJ1-3
V gene: TRBV5-5
CDR3 DNA: TGTGCCAGCAGGGAAGGACTGTTTGGAAACACCATATATTTT
CDR3 protein: CASREGLFGNTIYF

D gene: TRBD1
clone size: once
J gene: TRBJ1-4
V gene: TRBV4-1
CDR3 DNA: TGCGCCAGCAGTCCCCTCTCGGGACAGAGACTTGAAAAACTGTTTTTT
CDR3 protein: CASSPLSGQRLEKLFF

D gene: -
clone size: -
J gene: TRBJ2-7
V gene: TRBV18
CDR3 DNA: TGTGCCAGCTCGAACGGGTACGAGCAGTACTTC
CDR3 protein: CASSNGYEQYF

D gene: TRBD2
clone size: -
J gene: TRBJ2-7
V gene: TRBV27
CDR3 DNA: TGTGCCAGCAGTTTGCTAGCGGGAGGCCTCTCCTACGAGCAGTACTTC
CDR3 protein: CASSLLAGGLSYEQYF

D gene: TRBD1
clone size: -
J gene: TRBJ2-6
V gene: TRBV7-8
CDR3 DNA: TGTGCCAGCAGCCCGACAGGGGGCGCTGGGGCCAACGTCCTGACTTTC
CDR3 protein: CASSPTGGAGANVLTF

D gene: TRBD1
clone size: -
J gene: TRBJ1-5
V gene: TRBV24-1
CDR3 DNA: TGTGCCACCTCTGCCGGGACAGAGAATCAGCCCCAGCATTTT
CDR3 protein: CATSAGTENQPQHF

D gene: -
clone size: -
J gene: TRBJ2-1
V gene: TRBV9
CDR3 DNA: TGTGCCAGCAGCGTAGTGGCGGTTGACAATGAGCAGTTCTTC
CDR3 protein: CASSVVAVDNEQFF

D gene: TRBD2
clone size: -
J gene: TRBJ2-3
V gene: TRBV5-4
CDR3 DNA: TGTGCCAGCAGCCCAGGACTAGCGGGGAGCACAGATACGCAGTATTTT
CDR3 protein: CASSPGLAGSTDTQYF

D gene: TRBD1
clone size: -
J gene: TRBJ1-1
V gene: TRBV7-2
CDR3 DNA: TGTGCCAGCACTACAGGGGGTAAGACTGAAGCTTTCTTT
CDR3 protein: CASTTGGKTEAFF